This TCR beta chain was recorded in a study of T cell changes during pregnancy in multiple sclerosis (dated by TCRdb to the late 2010s). Describing the broader study: The study looked at changes in the T cell repertoire across pregnancy in women with multiple sclerosis.

The junction shows trimming of 0 bases on V and 1 base on J, and the gene matches do not reach 6 bases of it. Measured from the cysteine to the phenylalanine, the CDR3 is 16 residues long. The only DNA kept is the CDR3, 48 bases in frame from the first base. CDR1 and CDR2, looked up from the germline V gene, are SGDLS and YYNGEE. Preparation of the library involved the immunoSEQ multiplex PCR assay. TCRdb retrieved this table from immuneACCESS and kept in-frame rearrangements only. Not all clones are present; in checked studies, unresolved V genes account for under half, and no reason is known for the remainder. This sample has 50,000 to 65,000 clones in its table, and more than 75% of those were observed once. The ten largest clones add up to 1.3% of the sample. Regarding this clone: Its cognate antigen has yet to be identified. No base quality information exists; no much larger clone differs at one position.

The origin of this receptor is a female donor with multiple sclerosis, enrolled in a pregnancy study. Sample: peripheral blood, taken in the second trimester of pregnancy. Recombination linked TRBV9 to TRBJ2-7; 8 bases in the middle match TRBD1. The nucleotides read TGTGCCAGCAGCGTAGGAGCCGGGACAGGTTCCTACGAGCAGTACTTC. This encodes CASSVGAGTGSYEQYF.